Presented here are 9 T cell receptor beta chains from one specimen sequenced in a study of early stage breast cancer tumors. Repertoires were generated with immunoSEQ multiplex PCR, while TCRdb's copy carries only in-frame clones and drops some. The table records some 75,000 clones, roughly 84% of them present only once. Sequences were obtained from blood. Every receptor here comes from a person in their sixties or seventies with breast cancer.

This clone was recorded only once. The rearrangement joins TRBV11-3 to TRBJ2-3, with TRBD1 identical over 9 bases. Per germline, CDR1 SGHNT and CDR2 YENEEA. Trimming removed 6 bases from V and 1 base from J; junction bases left unmatched: 5. The CDR3 length is 15 residues. Here the CDR3 reads CASSVTGGGTDTQYF. The CDR3 coding sequence is TGTGCCAGCAGTGTAACAGGGGGCGGCACAGATACGCAGTATTTT.

The V and J genes are TRBV18 and TRBJ2-2, with D uncertain. CDR1 and CDR2 (germline): KGHSH, LQKENI. The CDR3 is 13 amino acids. Trimming stripped 3 bases from V and 9 bases from J, with 11 bases between. The DNA of the CDR3 is TGTGCCAGCTCACCGGTTGGTTACCGGGAGCTGTTTTTT. It specifies CASSPVGYRELFF.

V gene TRBV18 combines with J gene TRBJ1-4, with 9 bases identical to TRBD1. CDR1 is KGHSH and CDR2 is LQKENI in the germline V gene. The CDR3 runs 16 residues. J lost 3 bases, V lost 3 bases, and 5 bases had no gene match. CDR3 in amino acids: CASSPGQGFANEKLFF. The CDR3 DNA follows: TGTGCCAGCTCACCCGGACAGGGGTTTGCTAATGAAAAACTGTTTTTT.

The V and J genes are TRBV4-1 and TRBJ2-3; D may correspond to TRBD1 or TRBD2 (5 bases each). CDR1 and CDR2 (germline): MGHRA, YSYEKL. This CDR3 is 15 amino acids long. V lost 5 bases, J lost 1 base, and 13 bases lay in between. The CDR3, as DNA: TGCGCCAGCAGCTACTCCGGGGCCGGCACAGATACGCAGTATTTT. Translated: CASSYSGAGTDTQYF.

The chain combines TRBV15 with TRBJ2-7; 7 nucleotides line up with TRBD1. Germline V gives CDR1 LNHNV, CDR2 YYDKDF (reference sequence). Trimming took 4 bases from V and 5 from J; bases not matched to a gene: 2. The CDR3 is 12 residues long. CDR3 loop: CATSNTGDEQYF. CDR3 DNA sequence: TGTGCCACCAGCAACACAGGGGACGAGCAGTACTTC.

V usage is TRBV30 and J usage is TRBJ2-1; TRBD2 agrees at 11 bases. V lost 2 bases, J lost 8 bases, and 11 bases stayed unmatched. Germline CDR1 reads GTSNPN; CDR2 reads SVGIG (reference sequence). The CDR3 runs to 16 residues. This chain's CDR3 is CAWSLIAGGPGYEQFF. CDR3 sequence (DNA): TGTGCCTGGAGTCTCATAGCGGGAGGGCCTGGTTATGAGCAGTTCTTC.

The J gene is TRBJ2-2, the V gene TRBV12-5; TRBD2 aligns across 10 bases. Germline trimming cut 2 bases from V and 5 bases from J; bases unmatched to any gene: 2. Germline CDR1 LGHNT, CDR2 FRNRAP. The CDR3 runs 15 residues. The CDR3 loop is CASGLLAGATGELFF. Written as DNA, the CDR3 is TGTGCTAGTGGTTTGCTAGCGGGGGCGACCGGGGAGCTGTTTTTT.

This clone has just a few counts. This chain connects TRBV27 to TRBJ2-6; D is uncertain. The CDR3 contains 16 residues. V gave up 3 bases and J gave up 0 bases, with 9 bases separating them. Germline V gene sequence: CDR1 MNHEY, CDR2 SMNVEV (reference sequence). CDR3 amino acids: CASSFGGSSGANVLTF. The CDR3 nucleotides are TGTGCCAGCAGTTTCGGCGGATCCTCTGGGGCCAACGTCCTGACTTTC.

The V and J genes are TRBV18 and TRBJ1-4; TRBD1 matches at 11 bases. The CDR3 is made up of 15 amino acids. With 4 bases clipped from V and 7 bases from J, the junction kept 5 bases outside the gene matches. Germline assignment: CDR1 KGHSH and CDR2 LQKENI. This chain's CDR3 is CASSLGQGAIEKLFF. The CDR3 nucleotides read TGTGCCAGCTCACTAGGACAGGGGGCTATTGAAAAACTGTTTTTT.